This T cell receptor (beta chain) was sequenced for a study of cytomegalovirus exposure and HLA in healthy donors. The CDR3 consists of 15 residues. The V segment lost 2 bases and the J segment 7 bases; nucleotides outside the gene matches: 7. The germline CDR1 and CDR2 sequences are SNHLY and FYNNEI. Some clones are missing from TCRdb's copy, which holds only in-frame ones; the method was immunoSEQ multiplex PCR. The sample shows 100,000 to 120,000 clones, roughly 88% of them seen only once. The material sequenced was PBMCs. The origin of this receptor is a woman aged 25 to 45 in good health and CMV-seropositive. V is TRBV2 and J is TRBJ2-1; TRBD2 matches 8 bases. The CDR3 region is CASSEKRGFRNEQFF. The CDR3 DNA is TGTGCCAGCAGTGAAAAGCGGGGGTTTCGGAATGAGCAGTTCTTC.